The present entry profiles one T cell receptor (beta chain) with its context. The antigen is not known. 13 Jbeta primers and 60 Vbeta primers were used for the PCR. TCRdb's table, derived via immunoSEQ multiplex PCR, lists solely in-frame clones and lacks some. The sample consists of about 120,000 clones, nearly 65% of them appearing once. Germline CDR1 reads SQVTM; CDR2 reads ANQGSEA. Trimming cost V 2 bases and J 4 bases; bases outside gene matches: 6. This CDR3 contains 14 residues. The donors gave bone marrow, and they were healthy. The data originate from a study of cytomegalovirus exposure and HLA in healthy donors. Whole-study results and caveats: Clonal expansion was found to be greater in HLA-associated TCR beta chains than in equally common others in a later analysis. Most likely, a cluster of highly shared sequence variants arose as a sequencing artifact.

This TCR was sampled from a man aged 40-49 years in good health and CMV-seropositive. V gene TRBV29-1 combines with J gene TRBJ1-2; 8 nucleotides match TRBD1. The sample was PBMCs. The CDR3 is CSVERTGMSYGYTF. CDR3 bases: TGCAGCGTTGAACGGACAGGGATGAGCTATGGCTACACCTTC. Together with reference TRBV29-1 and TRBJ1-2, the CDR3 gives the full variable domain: SAVISQKPSRDICQRGTSLTIQCQVDSQVTMMFWYRQQPGQSLTLIATANQGSEATYESGFVIDKFPISRPNLTFSTLTVSNMSPEDSSIYLCSVERTGMSYGYTFGSGTRLTVV.